This T cell receptor (beta chain) was captured by sequencing in a study of T-cell reconstitution after alpha-beta-depleted transplantation in children. This clonotype has at least ten counts. Germline CDR1 SEHNR, CDR2 FQNEAQ (reference sequence). The CDR3 runs to 15 residues. Trimming stripped 5 bases from V and 6 bases from J, with 17 bases between. Unique molecular identifiers were incorporated when the TCRbeta library was constructed. TCRdb reprocessed the PCR reads with MiXCR, giving one entry per CDR3 protein. The sample carries 83,000 or so distinct CDR3 sequences, 7% to 10% recorded once. The J gene is TRBJ2-1, the V gene TRBV7-9; D is unresolved. This sequence originates from a human donor who donated a stem cell graft to a child with congenital amegakaryocytic thrombocytopenia. Sequenced here: PBMCs from the stem cell graft donor, sampled from the stem cell graft. The DNA of the CDR3 is TGTGCCAGCAGCCAACCCTTAGCAAAACCCAATGAGCAGTTCTTC. It specifies CASSQPLAKPNEQFF.